This T cell receptor (beta chain) was retrieved from a study of blood T cell repertoires in COVID-19. The overall study: T cells, B-cell-depleted T cells, or PBMCs supplied cDNA or gDNA.

The germline gives CDR1 SEHNR, CDR2 FQNEAQ (reference sequence). The V and J ends lost 4 bases and 0 bases, in that order; junction bases with no gene match: 3. The CDR3 has 15 amino acids. Symptom resolution, clearance, or two negative PCRs marked the recovered donors of Cohort 3. Data came from immunoSEQ multiplex PCR; TCRdb stores just in-frame clones and leaves some out. The profile shows roughly 200,000 clones, 85% to 90% of them singletons. The gene calls are TRBV7-9 and TRBJ1-2, with TRBD1 matching over 9 bases. This TCR was sampled from a man aged 25-45 years who had recovered from COVID-19. The specimen sequenced was PBMCs or T cells enriched from blood (not recorded which). The CDR3 bases are TGTGCCAGCAGCTCTTGGGACAGGGCTAACTATGGCTACACCTTC. It translates to CASSSWDRANYGYTF.